These 21 T cell receptor beta chains share one sample of origin, sequenced in a study of radiation and T cells in renal cell carcinoma. Repertoires were generated with immunoSEQ multiplex PCR, while TCRdb's copy carries only in-frame clones and drops some. The sample carries more than 150,000 clones, 87% recorded once. The time point is: blood 2 weeks post-SBRT. The treatment is: 15 Gy SBRT to primary tumor, nephrectomy 4 weeks later. The material sequenced was blood, taken from a patient whose treatment included radiotherapy and nephrectomy. The receptors derive from a woman between 45 and 65 years old with renal cell carcinoma.

The V gene is TRBV18, the J gene TRBJ2-1; 8 bases are a match to TRBD1. Germline-derived CDR1 and CDR2 are KGHSH and LQKENI. The CDR3 spans 16 residues. Trimming removed 2 bases from V and 0 bases from J; junction bases left unmatched: 3. DNA for the CDR3: TGTGCCAGCTCACCATTTGACAGGGGCTCCTACAATGAGCAGTTCTTC. The encoded protein is CASSPFDRGSYNEQFF.

This chain joins TRBV2 and TRBJ2-2, with D perhaps matching TRBD2 (6 bases). CDR3 length: 17 residues. Trimming pared 9 bases from V and 4 bases from J, leaving 24 bases between. Looked up from germline, CDR1 is SNHLY and CDR2 is FYNNEI. The CDR3 region is CASSSTAEGRTTGELFF. CDR3 DNA: TGTGCCAGTTCCAGTACCGCGGAGGGGCGGACCACCGGGGAGCTGTTTTTT.

The CDR3 nucleotides are TGTGCCAGCAGTGTCCATCGGGGGCGGAACAATGAGCAGTTCTTC. Translation: CASSVHRGRNNEQFF. V usage is TRBV6-1 and J usage is TRBJ2-1; D could derive from TRBD1 or TRBD2 (6 bases each). Germline CDR1 reads MNHNS; CDR2 reads SASEGT. Trimming pared 4 bases from V and 5 bases from J, leaving 15 bases between. The CDR3 is 15 amino acids.

The rearrangement joins TRBV7-2 to TRBJ1-3, with D tentatively TRBD1 (5 bases). Germline CDR1 SGHTA, CDR2 FQGNSA. The CDR3 is made up of 18 amino acids. Trimming removed 5 bases at V and 0 bases at J, with 20 bases between. This CDR3 reads CASSNQPLGGGSGNTIYF. The CDR3 DNA is TGTGCCAGCAGCAATCAACCCCTCGGGGGGGGCTCTGGAAACACCATATATTTT.

The chain joins TRBV7-3 to TRBJ2-7, with no clear D. The CDR3 is made up of 14 amino acids. CDR1 is SGHTA and CDR2 is FQGTGA in the germline V gene. V dropped 1 base and J dropped 1 base, with 8 bases sitting between them. The DNA of the CDR3 is TGTGCCAGCAGCTTAATGCCCACTTCCTACGAGCAGTACTTC. Amino acids: CASSLMPTSYEQYF. Looking up the rest from reference TRBV7-3 and TRBJ2-7 gives the full variable domain: GAGVSQTPSNKVTEKGKYVELRCDPISGHTALYWYRQSLGQGPEFLIYFQGTGAADDSGLPNDRFFAVRPEGSVSTLKIQRTERGDSAVYLCASSLMPTSYEQYFGPGTRLTVT.

The gene calls are TRBV19 and TRBJ2-7, with a tentative D call TRBD2 (5 bases). CDR1 and CDR2 (germline): LNHDA, SQIVND (reference sequence). The CDR3 totals 15 residues. The V end lost 2 bases, the J end lost 0 bases, and 11 bases lay between the germline ends. The CDR3 DNA reads TGTGCCAGTAGTATAAGGTGGGAGAGCTCCTACGAGCAGTACTTC. As protein: CASSIRWESSYEQYF.

The sample holds a few counts of this clone. The chain employs TRBV7-9 and TRBJ1-1; D not resolved. Trimming shortened V by 1 base and J by 1 base, and 7 bases separated the two germline ends. This CDR3 has 14 residues. Germline V gene sequence: CDR1 SEHNR, CDR2 FQNEAQ (reference sequence). The CDR3 sequence is CASSLGNGNTEAFF. Written as DNA, the CDR3 is TGTGCCAGCAGCTTAGGTAACGGGAACACTGAAGCTTTCTTT.

The rearrangement joins TRBV9 to TRBJ2-3; 9 nucleotides line up with TRBD2. This CDR3 region has 15 residues. V was pared by 4 bases and J by 1 base, with 4 bases of the junction left unmatched. Germline V gene lookup returns CDR1 SGDLS and CDR2 YYNGEE. The CDR3 loop reads CASSLAGDRTDTQYF. For the CDR3, the DNA is TGTGCCAGCAGCTTAGCGGGGGACCGCACAGATACGCAGTATTTT.

The V and J genes are TRBV2 and TRBJ2-2, with D perhaps TRBD2 (5 bases). This CDR3 region has 15 residues. Germline loops: CDR1 SNHLY, CDR2 FYNNEI. V lost 2 bases and J lost 2, with 9 bases in between. The CDR3 nucleotides are TGTGCCAGCAGTGAAAACGGGATTAACACCGGGGAGCTGTTTTTT. It codes for CASSENGINTGELFF.

A single count supports this clone. The V call is TRBV27, the J call TRBJ2-2; D unresolved. V was cut by 1 base and J by 5 bases, with 8 bases left in between. Germline CDR1 and CDR2: MNHEY and SMNVEV (reference sequence). This CDR3 contains 14 residues. The CDR3 DNA is TGTGCCAGCAGTTTATTTCGGCGGACCGGGGAGCTGTTTTTT. Its protein is CASSLFRRTGELFF.

The CDR3 nucleotides read TGTGCCAGTAGTATTGGCGGGGAAACCTACGAGCAGTACTTC. Translated: CASSIGGETYEQYF. The V and J genes are TRBV19 and TRBJ2-7; weak D call: TRBD2 (6 bases). Germline CDR1 and CDR2: LNHDA and SQIVND (reference sequence). The CDR3 runs to 14 residues. V lost 3 bases, J lost 2 bases, and 11 bases lay in between.

The V call is TRBV9, the J call TRBJ1-6; D ambiguous. The V gene's germline CDR1 is SGDLS and CDR2 YYNGEE. This CDR3 has 12 residues. V was pared by 0 bases and J by 13 bases, with 8 bases between. CDR3 sequence (DNA): TGTGCCAGCAGCGTAGGAGTATATCCCCTCCACTTT. Translation: CASSVGVYPLHF.

CDR3 loop: CASGRSGGNGELFF. The CDR3 coding sequence is TGTGCTAGTGGACGGAGCGGGGGGAACGGGGAGCTGTTTTTT. This chain links TRBV12-5 with TRBJ2-2, with 9 nucleotides matching TRBD2. With 6 bases clipped from V and 7 bases from J, the junction kept 6 bases outside the gene matches. Germline loops: CDR1 LGHNT, CDR2 FRNRAP. There are 14 residues in the CDR3.

The chain recombines TRBV4-3 with TRBJ1-5; no clear D gene. The CDR3 spans 15 residues. CDR1 is LGHNA, CDR2 YSLEER, per germline. V lost 0 bases to trimming and J lost 0 bases, with 6 bases between them. CDR3: CASSQDTGSNQPQHF. The CDR3 bases are TGCGCCAGCAGCCAAGATACGGGTAGCAATCAGCCCCAGCATTTT.

This chain uses TRBV28 with TRBJ1-1; weak D call: TRBD1 (5 bases). The CDR3 loop spans 13 amino acids. Trimming stripped 7 bases from V and 3 bases from J, with 12 bases between. Germline V gene sequence: CDR1 MDHEN, CDR2 SYDVKM. This CDR3 reads CASIRRGDTEAFF. DNA for the CDR3: TGTGCCAGCATCCGGAGAGGGGACACTGAAGCTTTCTTT.

This rearrangement joins TRBV29-1 to TRBJ2-1, with 7 bases that match TRBD2. Per germline, CDR1 SQVTM and CDR2 ANQGSEA. The CDR3 consists of 13 residues. V dropped 2 bases and J dropped 6; count of bases not matched to a gene: 4. The CDR3 here is CSVESASGNEQFF. The CDR3 region has the DNA TGCAGCGTTGAATCCGCTAGCGGCAATGAGCAGTTCTTC.

J is TRBJ2-3 and V is TRBV2; D remains ambiguous. Deletions cut 8 bases from V and 2 bases from J, with 11 bases between. There are 13 residues in the CDR3. Germline assignment: CDR1 SNHLY and CDR2 FYNNEI. CDR3 sequence: CASSRDPTDTQYF. The CDR3 DNA is TGTGCCAGCTCGAGAGACCCCACAGATACGCAGTATTTT.

J is TRBJ2-5 and V is TRBV6-1; 7 bases match TRBD1. After removal of 2 bases from V and 5 bases from J, the junction contained 8 bases not matched to a gene. The V gene's germline CDR1 is MNHNS and CDR2 SASEGT. The CDR3 runs to 15 residues. The CDR3 is CASSENTGVKETQYF. CDR3 DNA: TGTGCCAGCAGTGAAAATACAGGGGTGAAGGAGACCCAGTACTTC.

In DNA, the CDR3 is TGTGCCAGCAGCCTTTCCCCGGGGGCGGGGATGAGCACTGAAGCTTTCTTT. Amino acids: CASSLSPGAGMSTEAFF. The chain uses TRBV9 and TRBJ1-1; a possible D gene is TRBD1 (6 bases). Deletions cut 4 bases from V and 4 bases from J, with 23 bases between. The CDR3 contains 17 residues. Germline V gene lookup returns CDR1 SGDLS and CDR2 YYNGEE.

The genes are TRBV6-1 and TRBJ2-7; a possible D gene is TRBD2 (5 bases). V lost 7 bases, J lost 0 bases, and 10 bases lay in between. The V gene's germline CDR1 is MNHNS and CDR2 SASEGT. There are 13 residues in the CDR3. The CDR3 bases are TGTGCCAGCAACCCGGGAATCTCCTACGAGCAGTACTTC. Protein product: CASNPGISYEQYF.

This clone was observed once. This chain links TRBV6-1 with TRBJ1-1, with D perhaps TRBD1 (5 bases). CDR3 length: 13 amino acids. From germline, CDR1 is MNHNS and CDR2 SASEGT. The V end was cut by 6 bases, the J end by 5 bases, with 13 bases between. The CDR3 protein is CASRVGGKTEAFF. The CDR3 coding sequence is TGTGCCAGCAGGGTGGGGGGTAAAACTGAAGCTTTCTTT.